The rows below give T cell receptor beta chains drawn from one sample of a study of T-cell reconstitution after alpha-beta-depleted transplantation in children. Each CDR3 protein gets one entry after TCRdb re-called the PCR reads with MiXCR. The sample consists of 670,000 or so distinct CDR3 sequences, around 13% of them appearing once. Specimen: PBMCs, collected before TCRalphabeta/CD19-depleted stem cell transplant. The receptors originated from a girl aged 2-10 years with congenital amegakaryocytic thrombocytopenia, due to receive a stem cell transplant. Each CDR3 is given with its conserved first and last residue. D genes are given only for firm matches. Clone size, where shown, is once, few, many, or a class for clones that have expanded.

D gene: TRBD2
J gene: TRBJ2-2
V gene: TRBV28
clone size: many
CDR3 DNA: TGTGCCAGCCGACTAGCGGGTTCGAACACCGGGGAGCTGTTTTTT
CDR3 protein: CASRLAGSNTGELFF

D gene: TRBD2
J gene: TRBJ2-1
V gene: TRBV2
clone size: few
CDR3 DNA: TGTGCCAGCAGTGTATCGCTAGCGGGAGTCGATGAGCAGTTCTTC
CDR3 protein: CASSVSLAGVDEQFF

D gene: NA
J gene: TRBJ2-7
V gene: TRBV28
clone size: many
CDR3 DNA: TGTGCCAGCAGTTTATACAGGGACGAGCAGTACTTC
CDR3 protein: CASSLYRDEQYF

D gene: NA
J gene: TRBJ1-1
V gene: TRBV5-1
clone size: many
CDR3 DNA: TGCGCCAGCAGCTTGGATGGGGTGGGCACTGAAGCTTTCTTT
CDR3 protein: CASSLDGVGTEAFF

D gene: NA
J gene: TRBJ2-2
V gene: TRBV11-2
clone size: NA
CDR3 DNA: TGTGCCAGCAGCTTAGGGTGGGCCTCCCCCGCTTACACCGGGGAGCTGTTTTTT
CDR3 protein: CASSLGWASPAYTGELFF

D gene: NA
J gene: TRBJ2-3
V gene: TRBV4-1
clone size: NA
CDR3 DNA: TGCGCCAGCAGCCCTGGGCCTCAACCCTCTACGCAGTATTTT
CDR3 protein: CASSPGPQPSTQYF

D gene: TRBD2
J gene: TRBJ2-7
V gene: TRBV20-1
clone size: many
CDR3 DNA: TGCAGTGCTAGAGCTAGCGGGAGGTCCTACGAGCAGTACTTC
CDR3 protein: CSARASGRSYEQYF

D gene: TRBD2
J gene: TRBJ2-7
V gene: TRBV28
clone size: many
CDR3 DNA: TGTGCCAGCAGGGGCGGGGCTAGCGGGAGCGAGCAGTACTTC
CDR3 protein: CASRGGASGSEQYF

D gene: NA
J gene: TRBJ2-1
V gene: TRBV12-3/TRBV12-4
clone size: few
CDR3 DNA: TGTGCCAGCAGCCGGTCAAGCCATGGTGAGCAGTTCTTC
CDR3 protein: CASSRSSHGEQFF

D gene: NA
J gene: TRBJ1-3
V gene: TRBV20-1
clone size: NA
CDR3 DNA: TGCAGTGCTAGGCCACAAGCTTTTCCTGGAAACACCATATATTTT
CDR3 protein: CSARPQAFPGNTIYF

D gene: NA
J gene: TRBJ2-3
V gene: TRBV20-1
clone size: NA
CDR3 DNA: TGCAGTGCGGAACCCCCTAGCGTACCAGATACGCAGTATTTT
CDR3 protein: CSAEPPSVPDTQYF

D gene: NA
J gene: TRBJ2-7
V gene: TRBV11-2
clone size: many
CDR3 DNA: TGTGCCAGCAGCCGAAGATCTTACGAGCAGTACTTC
CDR3 protein: CASSRRSYEQYF

D gene: NA
J gene: TRBJ2-1
V gene: TRBV5-1
clone size: many
CDR3 DNA: TGTGCCAGCAGCTTAGCTGGGGGGAATGAGCAGTTCTTC
CDR3 protein: CASSLAGGNEQFF

D gene: NA
J gene: TRBJ2-3
V gene: TRBV29-1
clone size: NA
CDR3 DNA: TGCAGCGTTGAAAGGTCAGGGATGGGAACAGATACGCAGTATTTT
CDR3 protein: CSVERSGMGTDTQYF

D gene: NA
J gene: TRBJ2-4
V gene: TRBV27
clone size: few
CDR3 DNA: TGTGCCAGCAGTTTTCTGGATCTAGCCAAAAACATTCAGTACTTC
CDR3 protein: CASSFLDLAKNIQYF

D gene: NA
J gene: TRBJ2-2
V gene: TRBV10-3
clone size: many
CDR3 DNA: TGTGCCACCTCTAGCGATCCGAACACCGGGGAGCTGTTTTTT
CDR3 protein: CATSSDPNTGELFF

D gene: NA
J gene: TRBJ2-2
V gene: TRBV5-5
clone size: many
CDR3 DNA: TGTGCCAGCAGCTTGGGTTCAGGGAATAGCGGGGAGCTGTTTTTT
CDR3 protein: CASSLGSGNSGELFF

D gene: TRBD2
J gene: TRBJ2-1
V gene: TRBV20-1
clone size: NA
CDR3 DNA: TGCAGTGCTAGAGTGTTTAGCGGGAGAGGGCAGACGGTCTTC
CDR3 protein: CSARVFSGRGQTVF

D gene: NA
J gene: TRBJ2-3
V gene: TRBV5-1
clone size: NA
CDR3 DNA: TGCGCCAGCAGCTTGGCGGGCGGGACCAGCACAGATACGCAGTATTTT
CDR3 protein: CASSLAGGTSTDTQYF

D gene: NA
J gene: TRBJ2-1
V gene: TRBV5-1
clone size: NA
CDR3 DNA: TGCGCCAGCAGCTTAGGGGAAGTTCGGCTCCACAATGAGCAGTTCTTC
CDR3 protein: CASSLGEVRLHNEQFF

D gene: TRBD2
J gene: TRBJ2-1
V gene: TRBV7-8
clone size: few
CDR3 DNA: TGTGCCAGCAGCCCATTGGGGCTAGCGGTCGCCAATGAGCAGTTCTTC
CDR3 protein: CASSPLGLAVANEQFF

D gene: TRBD2
J gene: TRBJ2-2
V gene: TRBV10-2
clone size: NA
CDR3 DNA: TGCGCCAGCAGCGACGGACTAGCGGGACCGATCGGGGAGCTGTTTTTT
CDR3 protein: CASSDGLAGPIGELFF

D gene: TRBD1
J gene: TRBJ2-3
V gene: TRBV5-1
clone size: many
CDR3 DNA: TGCGCCAGCAGCTTGGCCCCCGGGACAGGGGGCACAGATACGCAGTATTTT
CDR3 protein: CASSLAPGTGGTDTQYF

D gene: NA
J gene: TRBJ2-7
V gene: TRBV12-5
clone size: few
CDR3 DNA: TGTGCTAGCCCCCCACTCTACGAGCAGTACTTC
CDR3 protein: CASPPLYEQYF

D gene: TRBD1
J gene: TRBJ2-4
V gene: TRBV27
clone size: NA
CDR3 DNA: TGTGCCAGCAGTCTAGACAGGGGGTTAGGAAACATTCAGTACTTC
CDR3 protein: CASSLDRGLGNIQYF

D gene: TRBD2
J gene: TRBJ2-5
V gene: TRBV29-1
clone size: many
CDR3 DNA: TGCAGCGTTGTTATCCTAGCGGAAGAGACCCAGTACTTC
CDR3 protein: CSVVILAEETQYF

D gene: NA
J gene: TRBJ2-4
V gene: TRBV5-1
clone size: few
CDR3 DNA: TGCGCCAGCAGCTTGGTGGTCGGGGAAAACATTCAGTACTTC
CDR3 protein: CASSLVVGENIQYF

D gene: NA
J gene: TRBJ1-5
V gene: TRBV12-3/TRBV12-4
clone size: many
CDR3 DNA: TGTGCCAGCAGTTATGGTCAGGGCCGCCTAGGCCGTCATCAGCCCCAGCATTTT
CDR3 protein: CASSYGQGRLGRHQPQHF